This note documents a single T cell receptor (beta chain) sequence. The protocol was immunoSEQ multiplex PCR, while the TCRdb copy is restricted to in-frame clones and leaves out a portion. The sample lists roughly 27,000 clones, just over 90% occurring once. These data come from a study of control samples from healthy donors and cancer patients. Germline V gives CDR1 MNHEY, CDR2 SVGAGI. V lost 2 bases, J lost 6 bases, and 11 bases lay in between. The CDR3 is 15 amino acids. This TCR was recovered from a man aged 45-65 years with lung cancer. The genes are TRBV6-5 and TRBJ1-6, with D uncertain. Material for sequencing was PBMCs. This chain's CDR3 is CASSYGWEANSPLHF. In DNA, the CDR3 is TGTGCCAGCAGTTACGGGTGGGAGGCTAATTCACCCCTCCACTTT.